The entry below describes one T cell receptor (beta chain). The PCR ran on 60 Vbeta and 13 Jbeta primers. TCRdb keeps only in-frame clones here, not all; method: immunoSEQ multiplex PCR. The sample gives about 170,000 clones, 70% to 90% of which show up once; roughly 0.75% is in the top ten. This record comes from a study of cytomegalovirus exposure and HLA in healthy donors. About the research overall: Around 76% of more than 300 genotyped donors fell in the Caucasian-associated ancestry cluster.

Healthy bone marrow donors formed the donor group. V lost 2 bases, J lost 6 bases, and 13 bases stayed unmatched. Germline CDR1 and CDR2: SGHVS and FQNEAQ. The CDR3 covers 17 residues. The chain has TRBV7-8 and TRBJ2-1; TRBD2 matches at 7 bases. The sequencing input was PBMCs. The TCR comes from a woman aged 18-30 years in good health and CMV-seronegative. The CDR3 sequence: CASSLNRRGYRGNEQFF. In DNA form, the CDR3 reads TGTGCCAGCAGCTTAAATCGGCGGGGGTATAGGGGCAATGAGCAGTTCTTC.